This is a list of T cell receptor beta chains from one sample in a study of Tregs in tolerant kidney transplant recipients. TCRdb keeps only in-frame clones here, not all; method: immunoSEQ multiplex PCR. The sample has tens of thousands of clones; over 85% are singletons. Sequencing used CD4+ T cells from blood, obtained before the transplant. These receptors all stem from a human donor who received a combined kidney and bone marrow transplant. CDR3s leave out the opening cysteine and the closing phenylalanine or tryptophan.

v_call,cdr3_aa
TRBV11-3,ASSLGLWARGLNTEAF
TRBV7-2,ASSPRGGDSYEQY
TRBV6-4,ASSREKATGDYEQY
TRBV30,AWKDRGGYGYT
TRBV10-3,AINDGQGEETQY
TRBV19,ASSIPRDRGLYGYT
TRBV11-3,ASSLGEDSGANVLT
TRBV27,ASSPGGGNTIY
TRBV27,ASSLFRGYEQY
TRBV23-1,ASSPNRLPSYNEQF
TRBV7-2,ASSFLRRLSYEQY
TRBV5-4,ASSLSGDNSPLH
TRBV15,ATNPDRAVYEQY
TRBV9,ASSVELTPAVGGYT
TRBV4-3,ASSQGQGALYTGELF
TRBV6-1,ASSEARQDWNTEAF
TRBV6-6,ASSPGLYNEQF
TRBV7-9,ASSLYRSTNTGELF
TRBV7-2,ASSKRQLETQY
TRBV7-3,ASSLGTQPYNEQF
TRBV18,ASSQGKNQPQH
TRBV4-1,ASSQGTSGYNEQF
TRBV28,ASSMTGTSYSPLH
TRBV5-1,ASSRQGFNTGELF
TRBV7-2,ASSPWAGGNSYEQY
TRBV27,ASLREDTQY
TRBV6-1,ASTTTTNTEAF
TRBV4-3,ASSLDYNTEAF
TRBV27,ASRNRGGYT
TRBV4-1,ASSPRGQLYGYT
TRBV11-3,ASSLIGGSEAF
TRBV15,ATSREGQGTYQPQH
TRBV7-2,ASSILAGGINGELF
TRBV25-1,ASSNGSGDPYEQY
TRBV7-2,ASSEETGVNYGYT
TRBV11-3,ASSLAGGDEQY
TRBV7-3,ASSLQLAGGADTQY
TRBV2,ASNMGSLTDTQY
TRBV5-6,ASSLEGQGHQPQH
TRBV7-8,ASSPTGPGFNQPQH
TRBV7-9,ASSLGSGEYEQY
TRBV5-1,ASSVQELNTEAF
TRBV9,ASSVGTSNYGYEQY
TRBV5-1,ASGDPANYGYT
TRBV5-1,ASSLGLAGVYNEQF
TRBV7-2,ASSFIQGDQPQH
TRBV27,ASSNRRDRMQAF
TRBV4-2,ASSHPSGPSAEKLF
TRBV7-2,ASSMTGSNQPQH
TRBV7-3,ASSSQGSNTEAF
TRBV6-6,ASSRSGSTDTQY
TRBV7-2,ASSLASGGWRHNEQF
TRBV7-3,ASSLGSRETQY
TRBV19,GLFRVATQETQY
TRBV7-9,ASSHSSTDTQY
TRBV7-2,ASSDREGYVGGNTIY
TRBV14,ASSRTTGRLTYEQY
TRBV5-1,ASSLAGRLDTQY
TRBV5-1,ASSLRGPNEKLF
TRBV25-1,ASSQGVNTGELF